These T cell receptor beta chains were read from a single sample in a study of glioma-infiltrating T cells after dendritic cell vaccination. Method: immunoSEQ multiplex PCR; TCRdb's copy keeps in-frame clones and lacks some. The sample records 110,000 or so clones, 85% to 90% being singletons. Here the sequenced sample was blood, taken after dendritic cell vaccination. All receptors come from a human donor with glioblastoma. CDR3s include the opening cysteine and the closing phenylalanine or tryptophan. D genes are given only for firm matches. Part of the rows lack a size; the others show once, few, many or a class for expanded clones.

v_call,d_call,clone_size,j_call,cdr3_aa,cdr3_nt
TRBV7-9,TRBD1,-,TRBJ2-3,CASSVAGQGTHPHF,TGTGCCAGCAGCGTGGCGGGACAGGGGACGCACCCCCATTTT
TRBV18,-,-,TRBJ2-5,CASSPPGRGEETQYF,TGTGCCAGCTCACCACCGGGCAGGGGCGAAGAGACCCAGTACTTC
TRBV19,-,-,TRBJ2-7,CASSIVTGTYEQYF,TGTGCCAGTAGTATAGTTACAGGAACCTACGAGCAGTACTTC
TRBV29-1,TRBD2,-,TRBJ2-7,CSVGETSGIYEQYF,TGCAGCGTTGGAGAGACTAGCGGGATCTACGAGCAGTACTTC
TRBV5-6,TRBD1,-,TRBJ1-2,CASSINPLQGAYGYTF,TGTGCCAGCAGCATAAACCCGCTACAGGGGGCCTATGGCTACACCTTC
TRBV9,TRBD2,-,TRBJ2-3,CASSVGLREWADTQYF,TGTGCCAGCAGCGTAGGTTTGCGGGAGTGGGCGGATACGCAGTATTTT
TRBV5-4,TRBD2,-,TRBJ2-2,CASSLVAGASGELFF,TGTGCCAGCAGCTTGGTAGCGGGAGCGTCCGGGGAGCTGTTTTTT
TRBV29-1,-,few,TRBJ2-2,CSVESFGTDKTGELFF,TGCAGCGTTGAATCGTTCGGCACGGACAAGACCGGGGAGCTGTTTTTT
TRBV2,-,-,TRBJ1-2,CASSEGRANYGYTF,TGTGCCAGCAGTGAAGGCAGGGCTAACTATGGCTACACCTTC
TRBV5-4,-,once,TRBJ2-7,CASSSQGSHEQYF,TGTGCCAGCAGCTCCCAGGGTAGCCACGAGCAGTACTTC
TRBV2,-,-,TRBJ2-3,CASSPSPDTQYF,TGTGCCAGCAGCCCCAGTCCAGATACGCAGTATTTT
TRBV11-2,TRBD1,-,TRBJ2-5,CASSMGTVETQYF,TGTGCCAGCAGCATGGGGACAGTCGAGACCCAGTACTTC
TRBV2,-,-,TRBJ2-6,CASSLRFLAGGGANVLTF,TGTGCCAGCAGCCTCCGGTTCCTGGCAGGAGGTGGGGCCAACGTCCTGACTTTC
TRBV30,-,-,TRBJ1-3,CACATGKGSGNTIYF,TGTGCCTGCGCAACAGGGAAGGGCTCTGGAAACACCATATATTTT
TRBV18,-,-,TRBJ1-1,CASSPGSYTEAFF,TGTGCCAGCTCACCGGGCAGTTACACTGAAGCTTTCTTT
TRBV27,TRBD1,-,TRBJ2-7,CASSAGTGLADQYF,TGTGCCAGCAGTGCCGGGACAGGATTAGCGGACCAGTACTTC
TRBV6-1,TRBD1,-,TRBJ2-7,CASSDPWDSSYEQYF,TGTGCCAGCAGTGACCCTTGGGACAGCTCCTACGAGCAGTACTTC
TRBV6-5,TRBD2,-,TRBJ2-7,CASRATSVTYEQYF,TGTGCCAGCAGGGCGACTAGCGTAACCTACGAGCAGTACTTC
TRBV6-1,TRBD2,-,TRBJ2-2,CASSDRAGGPVGELFF,TGTGCCAGCAGTGATAGAGCGGGAGGGCCGGTCGGGGAGCTGTTTTTT
TRBV5-1,-,once,TRBJ2-1,CASSLARSRVDEQFF,TGCGCCAGCAGCTTGGCCCGGTCCAGGGTCGATGAGCAGTTCTTC
TRBV5-4,TRBD2,few,TRBJ2-3,CASSYGTSRTDTQYF,TGTGCCAGCAGCTACGGGACTAGCCGCACAGATACGCAGTATTTT
TRBV19,-,-,TRBJ1-1,CASSLMNRVSEAFF,TGTGCCAGTAGTTTAATGAACAGGGTCTCTGAAGCTTTCTTT
TRBV2,-,-,TRBJ1-6,CASSVKTGGLSPLHF,TGTGCCAGCAGTGTTAAGACTGGGGGGTTATCACCCCTCCACTTT
TRBV6-1,-,-,TRBJ2-1,CASSVGGVTYNEQFF,TGTGCCAGCAGTGTAGGGGGGGTCACCTACAATGAGCAGTTCTTC
TRBV20-1,-,-,TRBJ2-1,CSASSGNEQFF,TGCAGTGCTAGCTCCGGGAATGAGCAGTTCTTC
TRBV5-1,-,once,TRBJ2-5,CASSSIQGTETQYF,TGCGCCAGCAGCTCAATACAGGGAACCGAGACCCAGTACTTC
TRBV18,-,-,TRBJ2-7,CASSPGQIYEQYF,TGTGCCAGCTCACCAGGGCAGATTTACGAGCAGTACTTC
TRBV5-1,TRBD1,-,TRBJ1-4,CASSWRDRTAEKLFF,TGCGCCAGCAGCTGGAGGGACAGGACAGCTGAAAAACTGTTTTTT
TRBV5-4,-,-,TRBJ1-1,CASSLEGKAEAFF,TGTGCCAGCAGCTTGGAGGGGAAGGCTGAAGCTTTCTTT
TRBV11-3,-,-,TRBJ2-1,CASSLGRGSYNEQFF,TGTGCCAGCAGCTTAGGTCGGGGATCCTACAATGAGCAGTTCTTC
TRBV2,TRBD1,-,TRBJ1-6,CASCSGTGPSPLHF,TGTGCCAGCTGTTCCGGGACAGGACCTTCACCCCTCCACTTT
TRBV5-1,-,-,TRBJ1-2,CASSLTGGKDGYTF,TGCGCCAGCAGCTTGACAGGTGGGAAGGATGGCTACACCTTC
TRBV15,TRBD2,-,TRBJ2-1,CATSRPELAGPYNEQFF,TGTGCCACCAGCAGACCGGAACTAGCGGGGCCTTACAATGAGCAGTTCTTC
TRBV10-2,-,-,TRBJ2-7,CASSAGMEQYF,TGCGCCAGCAGTGCAGGGATGGAGCAGTACTTC
TRBV7-6,TRBD1,once,TRBJ2-6,CESWAARGKMRANVLTF,TGTGAATCTTGGGCGGCCAGGGGGAAAATGCGGGCCAACGTCCTGACTTTC
TRBV5-4,TRBD1,few,TRBJ1-4,CASSFGTEREKLFF,TGTGCCAGCAGCTTCGGGACAGAGCGTGAAAAACTGTTTTTT
TRBV19,TRBD1,-,TRBJ2-7,CASSPPGGEQYF,TGTGCCAGTAGCCCACCAGGGGGTGAGCAGTACTTC
TRBV11-3,-,-,TRBJ2-5,CASSSDGLQETQYF,TGTGCCAGCAGCAGCGACGGACTCCAAGAGACCCAGTACTTC
TRBV19,TRBD1,-,TRBJ1-4,CVSRERQGTTNEKLFF,TGTGTCAGTAGGGAGAGACAGGGCACAACTAATGAAAAACTGTTTTTT
TRBV27,-,few,TRBJ1-4,CASSGLMSNEKLFF,TGTGCCAGCAGCGGACTTATGTCTAATGAAAAACTGTTTTTT
TRBV4-1,-,-,TRBJ2-2,CASTWAINTGELFF,TGTGCCAGCACGTGGGCGATCAACACCGGGGAGCTGTTTTTT
TRBV6-1,TRBD2,once,TRBJ2-5,CATSSGQETQYF,TGTGCCACCTCTAGCGGTCAAGAGACCCAGTACTTC
TRBV19,TRBD1,-,TRBJ1-5,CASDDRGRGNQPQHF,TGTGCCAGTGATGACAGGGGACGCGGCAATCAGCCCCAGCATTTT
TRBV30,-,-,TRBJ1-4,CAWSPSRTALGEKLFF,TGTGCCTGGAGTCCCTCCCGGACAGCCCTGGGGGAAAAACTGTTTTTT
TRBV5-1,TRBD2,-,TRBJ2-3,CASSQNSGGARDTQYF,TGCGCCAGCAGCCAGAATAGCGGGGGGGCCCGAGATACGCAGTATTTT
TRBV5-1,-,-,TRBJ2-3,CASSLDGSPTDTQYF,TGCGCCAGCAGCTTGGACGGGAGCCCCACAGATACGCAGTATTTT
TRBV30,-,-,TRBJ1-2,CAWSVGRTSLGYTF,TGTGCCTGGAGTGTAGGGAGGACCTCTTTAGGCTACACCTTC
TRBV5-1,TRBD1,-,TRBJ1-5,CASSPGQGNQPQHF,TGCGCCAGCAGCCCAGGACAGGGGAATCAGCCCCAGCATTTT
TRBV6-1,-,-,TRBJ2-7,CASSTPGTLSYEQYF,TGTGCCAGCAGTACCCCCGGGACACTCTCCTACGAGCAGTACTTC
TRBV13,-,-,TRBJ1-4,CASSYTGSNEKLFF,TGTGCCAGCAGCTATACAGGGTCTAATGAAAAACTGTTTTTT
TRBV7-2,-,-,TRBJ2-6,CASSSRVATGANVLTF,TGTGCCAGCAGCTCCCGGGTAGCTACTGGGGCCAACGTCCTGACTTTC
TRBV18,-,-,TRBJ2-7,CASSPAGEPYEQYF,TGTGCCAGCTCACCAGCAGGGGAACCCTACGAGCAGTACTTC
TRBV25-1,-,few,TRBJ1-2,CASSAPGQLKYGYTF,TGTGCCAGCAGTGCCCCCGGACAGTTAAAGTATGGCTACACCTTC
TRBV6-1,-,-,TRBJ2-1,CASSVRGTEQFF,TGTGCCAGCAGTGTCCGGGGGACTGAGCAGTTCTTC
TRBV2,-,-,TRBJ1-1,CASREEVFEAFF,TGTGCCAGCAGGGAGGAGGTTTTTGAAGCTTTCTTT
TRBV6-5,-,-,TRBJ1-1,CASSYSGREGTEAFF,TGTGCCAGCAGTTACAGTGGCAGGGAGGGCACTGAAGCTTTCTTT
TRBV2,TRBD1,once,TRBJ1-1,CASNQGVRNTEAFF,TGTGCCAGTAACCAGGGGGTGAGAAACACTGAAGCTTTCTTT
TRBV6-5,TRBD1,few,TRBJ1-1,CASSWGQGSTEAFF,TGTGCCAGCAGTTGGGGACAGGGGAGCACTGAAGCTTTCTTT
TRBV5-1,TRBD1,-,TRBJ2-3,CASRRTGGLADTQYF,TGCGCCAGCAGGCGGACAGGGGGCCTGGCAGATACGCAGTATTTT
TRBV7-2,TRBD1,-,TRBJ1-1,CASLKRNRGNTEAFF,TGTGCCAGCCTGAAACGGAACAGGGGGAACACTGAAGCTTTCTTT